This TCR beta chain was identified during a study of blood T cell repertoires in COVID-19 (dated by TCRdb to the early 2020s). Regarding the research as a whole: Collaborator samples came from the United States, Italy and Spain and covered acute and convalescent phases of COVID-19. Where available, HLA class I and class II types were taken from metadata supplied by the sample provider and were not determined by assay-based typing. The prospective study material was composed of cDNA or gDNA derived from T cells, B-cell-depleted T cells, or PBMCs. The sample metadata nearly always contained a de-identified subject ID, COVID-19 status, age in years and sex. The repertoires were made available in a free public database intended to serve as a resource for research on the immune response to SARS-CoV-2. The samples were drawn from two sources: the first 160 participants of the ongoing ImmuneRACE study, and 1,254 subjects contributed by 6 global collaborators. The dataset comprised deeply sampled blood TCRbeta repertoires from subjects exposed to, actively infected with, or recovered from COVID-19.

Turning to this clone: Its antigen is unknown. Base quality data are lacking; no much larger clone is found one base away.

TCRbeta CDR3 regions were amplified from genomic DNA using the immunoSEQ Assay, a bias-controlled multiplex PCR. Per the source publication's procedure: The number of nucleated cells in each sample was estimated from the amplification of reference gene primers within the assay. Sequence reads were collapsed and filtered to measure the absolute abundance of every unique TCRbeta CDR3 rearrangement. Productive Simpson clonality was computed per sample as the square root of Simpson's diversity index over productive rearrangements. Sourced from immuneACCESS, this table was stored by TCRdb with only in-frame sequences that have V and J called. A share of the clones is absent; for the studies checked, an unresolved V gene accounts for under half, and the remainder has no known explanation. V and J calls and clone size are those listed in that table; D and trimming were worked out from the DNA. Here the sample has roughly 440,000 clones; 70% to 90% occur a single time. The ten largest clones add up to roughly an eighth of the sample.

One collaborating source in Seattle enrolled patients while the patients were actively infected and followed the patients over time throughout the course of disease. Whole blood was collected in K2EDTA tubes by collaborating institutions according to the institutions' own protocols. For TCRbeta analysis, collaborators shipped samples in one of three forms: frozen whole blood, isolated PBMCs, or DNA extracted from either of those sample types. General conclusions and limits of the study: Clinical and demographic metadata were provided uncurated, with the amount varying by source and participant.

The germline V gene provides CDR1 SGHNT and CDR2 YENEEA. From the cysteine through the phenylalanine, the CDR3 covers 15 amino acids. The entry retains the CDR3 DNA only, 45 bases that are in frame from base 1. After removal of 5 bases from V and 5 bases from J, the junction retains 9 bases not matched to a gene. The V and J segments used are TRBV11-3 and TRBJ2-7; 10 bases in the junction line up with TRBD1. Input material: peripheral blood. The clonotype originates from a woman aged 50 to 60 with COVID-19, enrolled during active disease. In nucleotides, the sequence is TGTGCCAGCAGCGACCGGACAGGGGGAGGTAACGAGCAGTACTTC. Its protein is CASSDRTGGGNEQYF.